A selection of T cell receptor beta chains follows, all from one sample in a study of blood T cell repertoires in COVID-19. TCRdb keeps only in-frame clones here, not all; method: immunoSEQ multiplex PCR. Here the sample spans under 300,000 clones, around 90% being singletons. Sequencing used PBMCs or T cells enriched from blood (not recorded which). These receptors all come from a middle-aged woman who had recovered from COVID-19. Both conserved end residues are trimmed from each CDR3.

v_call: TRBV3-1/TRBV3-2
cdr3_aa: ASSQTRTGNLHGYT

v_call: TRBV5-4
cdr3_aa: ASSLGEALSEQY

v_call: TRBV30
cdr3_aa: AWSVQGSIQY

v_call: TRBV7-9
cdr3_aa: ASSYRAGEGYEQY

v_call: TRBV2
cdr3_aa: ASRRTGGGVYGYT

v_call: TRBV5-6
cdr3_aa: ASSLEGIYGYT

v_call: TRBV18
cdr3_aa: ASSYVDRGDWGYT

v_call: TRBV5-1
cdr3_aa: ASSLGQSQETQY

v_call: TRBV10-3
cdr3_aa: AISESPGLAGEQF

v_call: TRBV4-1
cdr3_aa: ASSLRHSGANTGELF

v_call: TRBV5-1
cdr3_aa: ASSLGSVANTGELF

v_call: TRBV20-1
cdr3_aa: SASHAEAF

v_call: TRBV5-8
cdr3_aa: ASSRHRTGINTEAF

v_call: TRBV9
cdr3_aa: ASSPRDSTGQPQH

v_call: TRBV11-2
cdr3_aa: ASSLVRGAGTEAF

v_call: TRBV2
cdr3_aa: ASSPLANAYNEQF

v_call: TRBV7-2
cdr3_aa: ASSPRTGTYGYT

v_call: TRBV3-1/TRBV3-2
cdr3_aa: ASSQEVRSFSRTNEKLF

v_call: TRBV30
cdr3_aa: ACRQKTDTQY

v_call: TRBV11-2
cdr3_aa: ASSVRRAGSYNEQF

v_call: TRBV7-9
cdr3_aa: ASSLVSVQTGNTIY

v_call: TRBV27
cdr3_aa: ASGTIGQGAYEQY

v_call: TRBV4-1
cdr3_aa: ASSQGPDRGLYQPQH

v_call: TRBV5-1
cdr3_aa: ASMRGGPGYNEQF

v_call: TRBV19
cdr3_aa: ASSISQADGYT

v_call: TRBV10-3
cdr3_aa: AISASPGLYNEQF

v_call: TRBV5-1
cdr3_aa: ASSTWRGDEKLF

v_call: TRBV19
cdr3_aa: ASTLGGIGEANEQF

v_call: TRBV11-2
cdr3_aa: ASSLVSEAVAAF

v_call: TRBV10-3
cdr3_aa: AISDGNYGYT

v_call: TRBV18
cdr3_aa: ASSPILTGEDIY

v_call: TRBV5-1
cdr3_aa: ASSVELAGEETQY

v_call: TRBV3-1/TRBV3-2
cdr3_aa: ASSRWRGGPAGELF

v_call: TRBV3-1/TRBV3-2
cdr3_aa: ASSQTGGRSYNSPLH

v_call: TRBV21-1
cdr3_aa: ASSANRTGAQPQH

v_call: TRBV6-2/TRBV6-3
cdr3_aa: ASSYGSRTGELF